The 10 T cell receptor beta chains presented below share a single source sample, sequenced in a study of human CD8 memory T cell subsets. Libraries of TCR beta chains were produced by 5' RACE (UMI-labeled). TCRdb reprocessed the 5' RACE reads, keeping one entry per CDR3 protein, no DNA. With about 11,000 distinct CDR3 sequences in the sample, the ten largest clones hold roughly 15%. The specimen sequenced was CD8+ stem-like memory T cells (TSCM and TCM) sorted from PBMCs. The subset here: stem-like memory CD8 T cells (TSTEM), CCR7+ PD-1- TIGIT-. These receptor sequences come from a human donor in good health.

The chain is built from TRBV5-5 and TRBJ2-2. The CDR3 runs 12 residues. The germline V gene has CDR1 SGHKS and CDR2 YYEKEE (reference sequence). CDR3 sequence: CASSLEGGELFF.

The V gene is TRBV5-1, the J gene TRBJ1-4; the TCRdb D gene call, TRBD1, has no DNA to confirm it. CDR3 length: 18 residues. Per germline, CDR1 SGHRS and CDR2 YFSETQ. The CDR3 loop reads CASSRYQTGQGIHEKLFF.

V gene TRBV7-9 combines with J gene TRBJ2-7; TCRdb selects TRBD2, and the lack of DNA leaves this call unchecked. CDR1 SEHNR and CDR2 FQNEAQ come from the germline V gene (reference sequence). This CDR3 has 15 residues. The CDR3 loop reads CASSPAGGYVSEQYF.

V is TRBV27 and J is TRBJ2-7; TCRdb proposes TRBD1, but this gene call is untestable without DNA. From germline, CDR1 is MNHEY and CDR2 SMNVEV (reference sequence). The CDR3 sequence is 13 residues long. This CDR3 reads CASSGQGANEQYF.

The V call is TRBV30, the J call TRBJ1-1. Germline V gene data show CDR1 as GTSNPN and CDR2 as SVGIG (reference sequence). The CDR3 covers 11 residues. This chain's CDR3 is CAWSVEREAFF.

V gene TRBV6-5 combines with J gene TRBJ2-1; TCRdb proposes TRBD1, but this gene call is untestable without DNA. The CDR3 is 14 residues long. Germline lookup yields CDR1 MNHEY and CDR2 SVGAGI. This chain's CDR3 is CASSVIRDTNEQFF.

CDR3 loop: CSTPTGTFEQFF. V and J are TRBV29-1 and TRBJ2-1; without DNA, the TCRdb call of TRBD1 cannot be checked. Germline loops: CDR1 SQVTM, CDR2 ANQGSEA. The CDR3 sequence is 12 residues long.

V and J are TRBV7-3 and TRBJ1-1; without DNA, the TCRdb call of TRBD1 cannot be checked. CDR1 is SGHTA and CDR2 is FQGTGA in the germline V gene. The CDR3 contains 15 residues. The CDR3: CASSLGTGGFTEAFF.

This chain joins TRBV3-1 and TRBJ2-7; TCRdb designates TRBD2, a call that cannot be tested without DNA. The CDR3 runs to 16 residues. From germline, CDR1 is LGHDT and CDR2 YNNKEL (reference sequence). The CDR3 here is CASSQGRRGGSYEQYF.

This chain joins TRBV7-9 and TRBJ1-4; checking the TCRdb D call of TRBD1 is not possible without DNA. Per the germline V gene, CDR1 is SEHNR and CDR2 is FQNEAQ (reference sequence). The CDR3 has 14 residues. The CDR3 loop reads CASSPRDGREKLFF.